The 6 T cell receptor beta chains below all came from one sample that was sequenced in a study of cytomegalovirus exposure and HLA in healthy donors. Both 60 Vbeta primers and 13 Jbeta primers went into the PCR. The assay was immunoSEQ multiplex PCR, and TCRdb's table has in-frame clones only and misses some. Of roughly 150,000 clones in the sample, 70% to 90% were seen once. The sample was PBMCs. Receptor source: a woman under 30 in good health and CMV-seronegative.

Here the CDR3 DNA reads TGTGCCACCAGCAACGGGGGGGCTTCCAAAAACATTCAGTACTTC. Amino acid sequence: CATSNGGASKNIQYF. The rearrangement joins TRBV15 to TRBJ2-4, with TRBD2 matching 8 bases. Germline CDR1 is LNHNV and CDR2 is YYDKDF (reference sequence). Germline trimming cut 4 bases from V and 2 bases from J; bases unmatched to any gene: 4. CDR3 length: 15 amino acids.

The V gene is TRBV9, the J gene TRBJ2-5; D remains ambiguous. V lost 2 bases, J lost 0 bases, and 2 bases lay in between. CDR3 length: 12 amino acids. Germline lookup yields CDR1 SGDLS and CDR2 YYNGEE. The CDR3 loop is CASSVDQETQYF. In DNA, the CDR3 is TGTGCCAGCAGCGTCGACCAAGAGACCCAGTACTTC. Variable domain in full (rest from reference TRBV9 and TRBJ2-5): DSGVTQTPKHLITATGQRVTLRCSPRSGDLSVYWYQQSLDQGLQFLIQYYNGEERAKGNILERFSAQQFPDLHSELNLSSLELGDSALYFCASSVDQETQYFGPGTRLLVL.

V usage is TRBV5-1 and J usage is TRBJ2-1; perhaps TRBD1 as D (6 bases). This CDR3 has 15 amino acids. The V and J ends lost 0 bases and 3 bases respectively, with 10 bases between them. Germline V gene lookup returns CDR1 SGHRS and CDR2 YFSETQ. The CDR3 nucleotides read TGCGCCAGCAGCTTGGAAACAGGGAGCTACAATGAGCAGTTCTTC. Its protein is CASSLETGSYNEQFF.

The chain carries TRBV4-2 and TRBJ2-3; TRBD2 agrees at 13 bases. Trimming cost V 1 base and J 3 bases; bases outside gene matches: 4. Germline CDR1 reads LGHNA; CDR2 reads YNFKEQ. The CDR3 has 17 residues. For the CDR3, the DNA is TGTGCCAGCAGCCAAGGACTAGCGGGGGGTAGTACAGATACGCAGTATTTT. Translation: CASSQGLAGGSTDTQYF.

This chain joins TRBV4-3 and TRBJ2-1; TRBD2 matches 7 bases. This CDR3 has 18 amino acids. Germline loops: CDR1 LGHNA, CDR2 YSLEER. The trim removed 0 bases at V and 0 bases at J, leaving 8 bases unmatched. CDR3 in DNA: TGCGCCAGCAGCCAAGAGTCCCTTCGCGGGAGCTCCTACAATGAGCAGTTCTTC. Residues: CASSQESLRGSSYNEQFF.

The chain has TRBV7-8 and TRBJ1-2; tentatively, D is TRBD1 (5 bases). The CDR3 runs to 17 residues. Trimming cost V 1 base and J 0 bases, with 15 bases left between them. CDR1 is SGHVS, CDR2 FQNEAQ, per germline. The CDR3 region has the DNA TGTGCCAGCAGCTTAGATGCGACAGCGTCTACTAACTATGGCTACACCTTC. Protein sequence: CASSLDATASTNYGYTF.